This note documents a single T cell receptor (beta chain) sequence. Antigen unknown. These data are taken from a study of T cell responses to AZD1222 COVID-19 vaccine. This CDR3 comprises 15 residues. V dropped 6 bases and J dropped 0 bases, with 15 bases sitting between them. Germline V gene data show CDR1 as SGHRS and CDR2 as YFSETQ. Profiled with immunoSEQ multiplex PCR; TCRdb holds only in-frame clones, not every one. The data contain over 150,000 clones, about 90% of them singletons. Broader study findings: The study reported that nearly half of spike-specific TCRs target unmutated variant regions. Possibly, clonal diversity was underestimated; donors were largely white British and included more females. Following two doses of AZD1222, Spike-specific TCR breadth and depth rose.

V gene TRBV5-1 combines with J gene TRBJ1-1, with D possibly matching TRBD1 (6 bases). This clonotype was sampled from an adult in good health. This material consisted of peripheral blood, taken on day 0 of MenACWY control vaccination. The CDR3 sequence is CASTPGAGMNTEAFF. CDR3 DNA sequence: TGCGCCAGCACTCCGGGGGCAGGGATGAACACTGAAGCTTTCTTT.